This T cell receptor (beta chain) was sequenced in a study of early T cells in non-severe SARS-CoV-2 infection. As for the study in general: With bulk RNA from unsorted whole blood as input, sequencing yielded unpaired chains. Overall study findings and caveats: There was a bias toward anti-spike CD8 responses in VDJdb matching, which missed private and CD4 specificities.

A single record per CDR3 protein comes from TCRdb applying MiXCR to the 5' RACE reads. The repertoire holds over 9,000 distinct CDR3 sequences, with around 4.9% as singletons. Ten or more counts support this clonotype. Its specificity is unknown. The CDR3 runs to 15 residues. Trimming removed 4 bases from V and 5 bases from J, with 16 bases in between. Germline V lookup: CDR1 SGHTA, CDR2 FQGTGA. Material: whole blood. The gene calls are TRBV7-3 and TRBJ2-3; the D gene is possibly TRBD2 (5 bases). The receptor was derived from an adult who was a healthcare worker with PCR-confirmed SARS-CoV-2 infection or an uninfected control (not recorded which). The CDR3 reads CASSSSPGMRDTQYF. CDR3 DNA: TGTGCCAGCAGCTCCTCCCCGGGGATGCGAGATACGCAGTATTTT.